This T cell receptor beta chain was captured in a study of Graves' ophthalmopathy and Graves' hyperthyroidism (dated by TCRdb to between 2018 and 2020). Study-level background: Peripheral blood was collected at initial diagnosis, prior to any treatment. To tell Graves' ophthalmopathy apart from Graves' hyperthyroidism, and to predict which patients would progress to ophthalmopathy, the study relied on TCR beta repertoire signatures. In total, some 130 blood samples were TCR-sequenced: around 42 ophthalmopathy, some 72 hyperthyroidism and roughly 17 hyperthyroidism-to-ophthalmopathy patients. A discovery set of 100 patients (approximately 45 ophthalmopathy, about 55 stable hyperthyroidism) was enrolled to explore V-J signatures distinguishing ophthalmopathy from hyperthyroidism. The independent validation cohort included about 19 hyperthyroidism patients plus 17 patients who later progressed from hyperthyroidism to ophthalmopathy. T-cell repertoires of thyroid tissue and blood were compared in several hyperthyroidism patients. Once sampling was done, hyperthyroidism patients were given methimazole at a starting dose of 30 mg daily, while ophthalmopathy patients were given high-dose intravenous methylprednisolone. On the study overall, not on this receptor specifically: In cross-validation, the 13-signature model distinguished ophthalmopathy from stable hyperthyroidism with approximately 90% sensitivity and roughly 84% specificity, while in the test set the corresponding values were approximately 79% and 70%. No statistical method was used to set the sample size in advance, and the investigators knew which group each participant was assigned to. Most expanded thyroid clonotypes with a frequency above 0.001 also appeared in blood, which suggests that blood repertoires may reflect the immune response in the thyroid. In validation, the model predicted ophthalmopathy progression with 70.59% sensitivity and about 77% specificity; some twelve predicted patients were CT-confirmed with GO in a median of approximately 6.5 months.

Ophthalmopathy patients had moderately to severely active disease, Clinical Activity Score of at least 3, NOSPECS grade of at least 4, and disease duration under 3 months. Patients were excluded if they had other autoimmune diseases, uncontrolled infections, pregnancy or lactation. Diagnosis was based on clinical symptoms, serum thyroxine, TRAb, thyroid ultrasound and orbital computed tomography. Using Ficoll-Paque density gradient centrifugation, PBMCs were isolated from about 9.2 ml of fresh peripheral blood. Total RNA was extracted using Trizol reagent, and RNA quality was checked on an Agilent 2100 Bioanalyzer. Ends trimmed: V by 4 bases, J by 5 bases; bases unmatched to a gene: 8. The germline V gene yields SGDLS for CDR1 and YYNGEE for CDR2. The CDR3 contains 15 residues, cysteine and phenylalanine counted. The sequence is cut down to CDR3 DNA, 45 bases in frame from base 1. Details on this clonotype: The clone's antigen remains unknown. Within one base of it there is no much larger clone, and no base qualities were kept.

For repertoire sequencing, the TCR beta CDR3 regions were amplified from RNA transcripts. HTBI primers and the Qiagen OneStep RT-PCR kit were used in a first-round RT-PCR, which was followed by a second-round multiplex PCR, size selection and purification. The libraries underwent paired-end sequencing with 100 bp reads on an Illumina HiSeq2000. In the paper's pipeline: SOAPnuke was used to process the reads, throwing out any read that had adapters, had uncalled bases, had a mean Phred below 15, or lacked an exact constant-primer or identifier match. COPE v1.2.5 was used to merge high-quality paired reads. Unique nucleotide sequences were defined as clonotypes and aligned to IMGT TRB V, D and J references using MiTCR v1.1. The analysis was limited to V-J combinations with a frequency above 0.0001, which together covered 99% to 99.2% of the repertoires. For each V-J combination, a TCR clonal expansion and chaos score was defined as F50 clonal expansion divided by the chaos observed in the TCRdist matrix. Welch's t-statistics and random forest were used to narrow the features down to 13 V-J combinations, which were then fed into a naive Bayes classifier. The Morisita-Horn index was used to measure how similar the thyroid and blood repertoires were. Using fastp at Q25 and MiXCR, TCRdb reprocessed the public reads and kept productive beta chains. One record per CDR3 amino acid sequence lists the most common genes and DNA. These V and J calls are TCRdb output, not the study's own analysis. In all, the sample holds over 650,000 distinct CDR3 sequences, and about 40% of those were seen once. More than 3% of the sample is in the top ten clones.

The sample consisted of peripheral blood. The chain links TRBV9 with TRBJ2-2; 7 middle bases align to TRBD2. The sequence was collected from an adult man with Graves' ophthalmopathy. At the DNA level, the sequence is TGTGCCAGCAGCCCGCGGGGGACCTATACCGGGGAGCTGTTTTTT. It encodes CASSPRGTYTGELFF. Supplemented by the reference TRBV9 and TRBJ2-2 proteins around the CDR3, the complete variable domain is DSGVTQTPKHLITATGQRVTLRCSPRSGDLSVYWYQQSLDQGLQFLIQYYNGEERAKGNILERFSAQQFPDLHSELNLSSLELGDSALYFCASSPRGTYTGELFFGEGSRLTVL.